This T cell receptor (beta chain) was sequenced during a study of T cell responses to AZD1222 COVID-19 vaccine. Study-level findings and limits: The study found Spike-specific TCR breadth and depth rose after two AZD1222 doses. Donors, mostly white British, included more females; clonal diversity was possibly underestimated. Repertoire sampling was restricted to post-peak T cell response timepoints. Baseline serology detected seropositivity in only six or seven AZD1222 recipients.

On this clone itself: Its target is not known.

The data were produced by immunoSEQ multiplex PCR, yet TCRdb's version contains in-frame clones alone and is incomplete. The sample contains some 120,000 clones, 80% to 90% of which appear only once. The CDR3 runs 14 residues. Trimming left V 6 bases short and J 5 bases short, with 16 bases between. CDR1 is LGHNA, CDR2 YSLEER, per germline. Sequences were derived from peripheral blood, sampled 28 days after the second AZD1222 dose. The source is an adult who received the AZD1222 COVID-19 vaccine. The V gene is TRBV4-3, the J gene TRBJ1-1; a possible D gene is TRBD1 (5 bases). CDR3 in amino acids: CASSWIGVGTEAFF. CDR3 nucleotides: TGCGCCAGCAGTTGGATAGGGGTAGGAACTGAAGCTTTCTTT.